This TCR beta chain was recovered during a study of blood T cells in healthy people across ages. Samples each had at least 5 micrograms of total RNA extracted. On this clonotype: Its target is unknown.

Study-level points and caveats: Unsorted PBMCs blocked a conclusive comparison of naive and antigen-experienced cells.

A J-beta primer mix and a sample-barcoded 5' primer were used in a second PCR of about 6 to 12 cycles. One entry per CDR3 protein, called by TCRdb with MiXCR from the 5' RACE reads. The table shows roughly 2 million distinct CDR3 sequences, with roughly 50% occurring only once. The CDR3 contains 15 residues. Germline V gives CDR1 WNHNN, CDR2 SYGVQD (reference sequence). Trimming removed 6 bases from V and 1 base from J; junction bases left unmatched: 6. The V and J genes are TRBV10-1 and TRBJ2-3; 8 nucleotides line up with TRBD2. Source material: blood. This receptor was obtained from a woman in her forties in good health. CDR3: CASSNRGGRTDTQYF. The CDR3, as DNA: TGCGCCAGCAGCAACCGGGGGGGCCGCACAGATACGCAGTATTTT.